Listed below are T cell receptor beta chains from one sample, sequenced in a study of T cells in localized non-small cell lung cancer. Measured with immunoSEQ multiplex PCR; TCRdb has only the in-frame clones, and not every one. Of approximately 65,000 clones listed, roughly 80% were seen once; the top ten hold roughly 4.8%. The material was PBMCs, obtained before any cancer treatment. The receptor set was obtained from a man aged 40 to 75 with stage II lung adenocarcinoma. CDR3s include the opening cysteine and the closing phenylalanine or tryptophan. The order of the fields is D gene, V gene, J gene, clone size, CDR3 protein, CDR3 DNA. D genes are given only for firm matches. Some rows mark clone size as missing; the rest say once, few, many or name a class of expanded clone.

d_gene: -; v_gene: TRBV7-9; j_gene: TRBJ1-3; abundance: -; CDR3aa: CASSSGNLNTIYF; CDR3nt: TGTGCCAGCAGCAGCGGGAATCTTAACACCATATATTTT
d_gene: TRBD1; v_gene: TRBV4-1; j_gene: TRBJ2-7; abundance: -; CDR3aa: CASSQGGDRAHEQYF; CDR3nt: TGCGCCAGCAGCCAGGGTGGAGACAGGGCCCACGAGCAGTACTTC
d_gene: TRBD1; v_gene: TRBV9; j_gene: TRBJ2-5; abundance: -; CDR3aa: CASSSGTGVQETQYF; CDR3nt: TGTGCCAGCAGCTCTGGGACAGGGGTCCAAGAGACCCAGTACTTC
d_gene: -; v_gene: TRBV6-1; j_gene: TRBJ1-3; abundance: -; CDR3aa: CASSEGRNTIYF; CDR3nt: TGTGCCAGCAGTGAAGGGCGAAACACCATATATTTT
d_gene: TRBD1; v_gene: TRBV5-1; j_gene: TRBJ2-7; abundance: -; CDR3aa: CASSEGDRKPLYF; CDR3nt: TGCGCCAGCAGTGAAGGGGACAGGAAGCCTTTGTACTTC
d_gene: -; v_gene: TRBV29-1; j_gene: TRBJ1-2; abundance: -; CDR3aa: CSGSATNYGYTF; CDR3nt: TGCAGCGGCAGCGCTACTAACTATGGCTACACCTTC
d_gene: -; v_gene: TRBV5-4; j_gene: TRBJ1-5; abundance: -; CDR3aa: CASSSQGNQPQHF; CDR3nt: TGTGCCAGCAGCTCACAGGGTAATCAGCCCCAGCATTTT
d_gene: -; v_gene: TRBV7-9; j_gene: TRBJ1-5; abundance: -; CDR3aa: CASGPRGHGNQPQHF; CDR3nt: TGTGCCAGCGGCCCGCGGGGGCATGGAAATCAGCCCCAGCATTTT
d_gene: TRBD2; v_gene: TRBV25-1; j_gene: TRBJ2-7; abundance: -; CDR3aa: CASSATSGGSYEQYF; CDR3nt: TGTGCCAGCAGTGCAACTAGCGGAGGCTCCTACGAGCAGTACTTC
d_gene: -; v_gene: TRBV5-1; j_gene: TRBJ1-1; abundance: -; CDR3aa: CASSLGHLMNTEAFF; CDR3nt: TGCGCCAGCAGCTTGGGACACCTCATGAACACTGAAGCTTTCTTT
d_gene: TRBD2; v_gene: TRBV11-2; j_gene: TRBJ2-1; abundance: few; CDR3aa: CASSPSGYEQFF; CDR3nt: TGTGCCAGCAGCCCTAGCGGATATGAGCAGTTCTTC
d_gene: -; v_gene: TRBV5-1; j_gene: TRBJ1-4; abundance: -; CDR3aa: CASSSDPNEKLFF; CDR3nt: TGCGCCAGCAGCTCGGACCCCAACGAAAAACTGTTTTTT
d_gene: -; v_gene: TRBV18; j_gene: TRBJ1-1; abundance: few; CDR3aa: CASSPGQIAFF; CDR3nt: TGTGCCAGCTCACCGGGGCAGATAGCTTTCTTT
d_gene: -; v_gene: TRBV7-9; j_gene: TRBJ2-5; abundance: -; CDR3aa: CASSLLANGETQYF; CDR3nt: TGTGCCAGCAGCTTGCTAGCGAATGGGGAGACCCAGTACTTC
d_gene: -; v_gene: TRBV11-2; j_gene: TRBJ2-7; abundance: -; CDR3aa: CASSLLKGPGIGEQYF; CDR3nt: TGTGCCAGCAGCCTACTTAAGGGACCAGGAATTGGCGAGCAGTACTTC
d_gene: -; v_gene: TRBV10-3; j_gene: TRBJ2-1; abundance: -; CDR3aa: CAISDWGSPNEQFF; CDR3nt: TGTGCCATCAGTGATTGGGGTAGCCCCAATGAGCAGTTCTTC
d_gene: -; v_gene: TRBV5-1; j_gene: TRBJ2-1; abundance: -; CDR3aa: CASSLDRVYNEQFF; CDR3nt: TGCGCCAGCAGCTTGGATCGCGTATACAATGAGCAGTTCTTC
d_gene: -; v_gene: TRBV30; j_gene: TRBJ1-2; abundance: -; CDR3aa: CAWSRGPREDGYTF; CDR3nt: TGTGCCTGGAGCCGGGGCCCCAGGGAGGATGGCTACACCTTC
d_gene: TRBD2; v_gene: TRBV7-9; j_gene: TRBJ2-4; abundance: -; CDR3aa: CASSLATSGSNIQYF; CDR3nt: TGTGCCAGCAGCTTAGCGACTAGCGGGAGTAACATTCAGTACTTC
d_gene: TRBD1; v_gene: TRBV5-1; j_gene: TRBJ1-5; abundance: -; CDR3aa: CASARGDRDLEPQHF; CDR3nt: TGCGCCAGCGCGAGAGGTGACAGGGACCTTGAGCCCCAGCATTTT
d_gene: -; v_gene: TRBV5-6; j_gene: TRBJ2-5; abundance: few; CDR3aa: CASSGRAGYQETQYF; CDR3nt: TGTGCCAGCAGCGGACGAGCGGGTTACCAAGAGACCCAGTACTTC
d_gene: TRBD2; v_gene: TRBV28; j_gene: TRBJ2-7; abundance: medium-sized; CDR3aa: CAVSGRPSYEQYF; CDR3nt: TGTGCCGTTAGCGGGAGGCCCTCCTACGAGCAGTACTTC
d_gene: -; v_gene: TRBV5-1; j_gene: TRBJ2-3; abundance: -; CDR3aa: CASSLEAPDADTQYF; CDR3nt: TGCGCCAGCAGCTTGGAGGCCCCAGACGCAGATACGCAGTATTTT
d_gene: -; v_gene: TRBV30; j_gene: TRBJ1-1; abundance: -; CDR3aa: CAWSSRGAGGTEAFF; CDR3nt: TGTGCCTGGAGTAGCCGGGGGGCGGGAGGCACTGAAGCTTTCTTT
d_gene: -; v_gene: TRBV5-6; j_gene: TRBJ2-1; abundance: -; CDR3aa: CASSYSRGEQFF; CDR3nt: TGTGCCAGCAGCTATTCCAGGGGTGAGCAGTTCTTC
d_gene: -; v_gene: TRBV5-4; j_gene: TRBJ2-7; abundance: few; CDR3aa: CASSLGVTAAYEQYF; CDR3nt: TGTGCCAGCAGCTTGGGGGTAACGGCAGCCTACGAGCAGTACTTC